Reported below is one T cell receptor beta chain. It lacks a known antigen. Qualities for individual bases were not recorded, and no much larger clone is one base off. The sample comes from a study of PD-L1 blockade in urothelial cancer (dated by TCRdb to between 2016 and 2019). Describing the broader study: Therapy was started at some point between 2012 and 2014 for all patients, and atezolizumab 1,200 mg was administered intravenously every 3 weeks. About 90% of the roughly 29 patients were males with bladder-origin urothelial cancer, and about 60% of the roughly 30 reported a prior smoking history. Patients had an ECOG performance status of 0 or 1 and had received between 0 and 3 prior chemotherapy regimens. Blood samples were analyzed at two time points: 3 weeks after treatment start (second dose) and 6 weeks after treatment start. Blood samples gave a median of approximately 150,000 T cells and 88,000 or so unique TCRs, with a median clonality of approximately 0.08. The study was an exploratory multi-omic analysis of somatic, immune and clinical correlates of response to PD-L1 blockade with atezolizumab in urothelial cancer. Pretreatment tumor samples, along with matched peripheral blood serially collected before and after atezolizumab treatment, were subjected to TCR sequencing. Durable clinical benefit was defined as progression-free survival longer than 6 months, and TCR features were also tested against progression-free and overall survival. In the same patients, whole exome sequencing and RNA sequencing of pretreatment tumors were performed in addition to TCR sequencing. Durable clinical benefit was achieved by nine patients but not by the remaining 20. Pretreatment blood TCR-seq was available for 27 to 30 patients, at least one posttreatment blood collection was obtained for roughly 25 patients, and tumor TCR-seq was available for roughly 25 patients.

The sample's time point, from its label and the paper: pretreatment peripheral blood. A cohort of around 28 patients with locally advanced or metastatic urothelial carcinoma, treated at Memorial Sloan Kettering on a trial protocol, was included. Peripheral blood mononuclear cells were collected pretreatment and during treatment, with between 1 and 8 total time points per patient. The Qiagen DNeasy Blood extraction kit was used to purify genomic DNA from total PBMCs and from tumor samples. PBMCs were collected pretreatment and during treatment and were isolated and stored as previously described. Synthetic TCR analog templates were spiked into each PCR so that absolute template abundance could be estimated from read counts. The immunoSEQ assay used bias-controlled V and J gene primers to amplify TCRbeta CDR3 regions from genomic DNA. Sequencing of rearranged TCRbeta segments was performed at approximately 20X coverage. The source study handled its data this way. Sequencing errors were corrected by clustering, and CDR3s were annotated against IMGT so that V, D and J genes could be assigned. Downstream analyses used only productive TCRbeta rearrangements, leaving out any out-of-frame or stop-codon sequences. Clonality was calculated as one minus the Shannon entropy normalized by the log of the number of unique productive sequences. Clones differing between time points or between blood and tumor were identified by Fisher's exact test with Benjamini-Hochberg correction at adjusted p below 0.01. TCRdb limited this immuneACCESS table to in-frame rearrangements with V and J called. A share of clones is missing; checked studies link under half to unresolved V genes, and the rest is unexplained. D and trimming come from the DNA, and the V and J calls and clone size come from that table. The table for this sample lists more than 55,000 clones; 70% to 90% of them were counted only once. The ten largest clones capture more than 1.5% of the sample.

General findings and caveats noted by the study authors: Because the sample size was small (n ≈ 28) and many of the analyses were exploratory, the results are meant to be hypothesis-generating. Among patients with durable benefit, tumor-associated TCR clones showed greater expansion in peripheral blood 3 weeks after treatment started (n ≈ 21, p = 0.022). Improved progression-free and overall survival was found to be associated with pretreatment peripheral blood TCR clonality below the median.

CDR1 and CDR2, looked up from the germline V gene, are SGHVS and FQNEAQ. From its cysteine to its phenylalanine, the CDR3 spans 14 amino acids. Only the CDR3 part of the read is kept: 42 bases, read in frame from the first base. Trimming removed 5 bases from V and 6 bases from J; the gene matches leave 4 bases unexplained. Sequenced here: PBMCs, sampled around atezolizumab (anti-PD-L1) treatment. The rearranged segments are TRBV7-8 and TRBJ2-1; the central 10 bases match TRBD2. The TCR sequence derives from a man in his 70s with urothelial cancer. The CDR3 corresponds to CASSISGRLNEQFF. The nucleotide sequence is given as TGTGCCAGCAGCATTAGCGGGAGGCTCAATGAGCAGTTCTTC.